Sequencing of this T cell receptor beta chain was carried out in a study of T cell responses to AZD1222 COVID-19 vaccine. Second-dose recipients at about 4 or about 12 weeks were treated as one pooled group. A word on this clone: Antigen specificity is unknown.

Some clones are missing from TCRdb's copy, which holds only in-frame ones; the method was immunoSEQ multiplex PCR. The data show 150,000 to 200,000 clones, with around 94% seen just once and approximately 4.8% held by the top ten. J lost 1 base, V lost 5 bases, and 2 bases had no gene match. The CDR3 totals 14 residues. Germline assignment: CDR1 SNHLY and CDR2 FYNNEI. Overall study results and limits: Samples come after the peak T cell response, not at day 14. Epitopes outside B.1.351 and B.1.1.7 mutated regions reportedly drew nearly half of spike TCRs. A mostly white British donor set with more females was recruited, and clonal diversity was possibly underestimated.

The chain combines TRBV2 with TRBJ1-1, with TRBD1 matching over 9 bases. This TCR was sampled from an adult who received the AZD1222 COVID-19 vaccine. Material: peripheral blood, obtained 28 days after the second AZD1222 dose. This CDR3 reads CASSMTGGNTEAFF. The CDR3 coding sequence is TGTGCCAGCAGTATGACAGGGGGGAACACTGAAGCTTTCTTT.